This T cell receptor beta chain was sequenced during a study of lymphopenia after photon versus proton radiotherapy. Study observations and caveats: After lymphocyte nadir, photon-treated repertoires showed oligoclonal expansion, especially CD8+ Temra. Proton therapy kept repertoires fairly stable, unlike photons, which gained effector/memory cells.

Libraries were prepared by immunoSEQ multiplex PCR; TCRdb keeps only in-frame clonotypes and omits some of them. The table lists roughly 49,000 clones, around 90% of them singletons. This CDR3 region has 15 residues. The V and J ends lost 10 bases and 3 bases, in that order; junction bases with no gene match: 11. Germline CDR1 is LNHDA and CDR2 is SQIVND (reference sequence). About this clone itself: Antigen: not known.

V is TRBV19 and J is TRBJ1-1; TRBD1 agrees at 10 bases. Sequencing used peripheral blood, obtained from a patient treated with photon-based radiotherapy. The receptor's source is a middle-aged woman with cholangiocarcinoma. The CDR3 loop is CATKRGDRGYTEAFF. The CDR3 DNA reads TGTGCCACTAAAAGAGGGGACAGGGGTTACACTGAAGCTTTCTTT.